The clone carrying this TCR beta chain was seen a few times. The sample comes from a study of blood T cell repertoires in COVID-19. Across the study: Specimens from acute and convalescent COVID-19 originated in the United States, Italy and Spain. PBMCs, B-cell-depleted T cells, or T cells were the source of the cDNA or gDNA that made up the material.

The V segment lost 6 bases and the J segment 12 bases; nucleotides outside the gene matches: 12. The CDR3 runs to 15 residues. In germline, CDR1 is MDHEN, CDR2 SYDVKM. Under the authors' procedure: The assay estimated nucleated cells by amplifying reference gene primers. Generated by immunoSEQ multiplex PCR, the TCRdb table keeps only in-frame clones and is missing some. V, J and clone size are those of that table, while D and trimming were read from the DNA. Here the sample spans some 350,000 clones, around four fifths being singletons. The rearrangement links TRBV28 to TRBJ2-1; 12 bases match TRBD2. The receptor was derived from a man aged 25 to 40 with active or convalescent COVID-19. Sequenced: peripheral blood. CDR3 in amino acids: CASSSGLAGQFGQFF. Written as DNA, the CDR3 is TGTGCCAGCAGCTCGGGACTAGCGGGCCAATTTGGGCAGTTCTTC.